This passage covers 32 T cell receptor beta chains from one sample sequenced in a study of T cell responses to AZD1222 COVID-19 vaccine. Profiled with immunoSEQ multiplex PCR; TCRdb holds only in-frame clones, not every one. This sample has some 150,000 clones, with approximately 92% found just once. Here the sequenced sample was peripheral blood, taken on day 0 of AZD1222 vaccination. The receptor source for this set is an adult in good health.

This chain connects TRBV30 to TRBJ1-1; D might be TRBD1 (5 bases). V was pared by 2 bases and J by 5 bases, with 9 bases between. This CDR3 has 12 amino acids. Germline V gene data show CDR1 as GTSNPN and CDR2 as SVGIG (reference sequence). Here the CDR3 DNA reads TGTGCCTGGAGTCGCAGGGTAACTGAAGCTTTCTTT. It specifies CAWSRRVTEAFF.

The V call is TRBV7-9, the J call TRBJ2-2; D might be TRBD1 (6 bases). With 6 bases removed from V and 3 bases from J, the gap between germline ends came to 8 bases. There are 13 residues in the CDR3. The germline V gene has CDR1 SEHNR and CDR2 FQNEAQ (reference sequence). The DNA for the CDR3 is TGTGCCAGCAGGGGGGCCGACACCGGGGAGCTGTTTTTT. Its translation: CASRGADTGELFF.

This chain uses TRBV13 with TRBJ2-5; D is perhaps TRBD2 (7 bases). Germline V CDR1 and CDR2: PRHDT, FYEKMQ (reference sequence). The CDR3 has 17 amino acids. Trimming took 3 bases from V and 3 from J, leaving 20 bases between them. The CDR3 coding sequence is TGTGCCAGCAGCTTTTCAAATCAGGGGAGGGGGGAAGAGACCCAGTACTTC. Translation gives CASSFSNQGRGEETQYF.

This clone was seen only once. This sequence joins TRBV5-4 and TRBJ2-1; D may be TRBD1 (6 bases). Trimming took off 0 bases at V and 3 bases at J, with 10 bases between the two ends. CDR3 length equals 15 residues. Germline values: CDR1 SGHNT, CDR2 YYREEE (reference sequence). CDR3 nucleotides: TGTGCCAGCAGCTTGGAAGGGGGAGTCTACAATGAGCAGTTCTTC. It codes for CASSLEGGVYNEQFF.

The chain couples TRBV4-1 to TRBJ1-2, with D uncertain. V was clipped by 2 bases and J by 1 base, with 11 bases between them. Germline values: CDR1 MGHRA, CDR2 YSYEKL. The CDR3 runs to 15 residues. The CDR3 here is CASSQSPTLNYGYTF. The CDR3 DNA is TGCGCCAGCAGCCAATCCCCCACGCTTAACTATGGCTACACCTTC.

This clone appeared a single time. The J gene is TRBJ1-1, the V gene TRBV18; the D gene is possibly TRBD1 (6 bases). Germline V gene lookup returns CDR1 KGHSH and CDR2 LQKENI. The germline V and J ends were trimmed by 6 bases and 4 bases, with 21 bases remaining between them. The CDR3 loop spans 16 amino acids. CDR3 coding DNA: TGTGCCAGCTCGCCCGCTACCAGGACAGCGGGCACTGAAGCTTTCTTT. As protein: CASSPATRTAGTEAFF.

The chain is built from TRBV30 and TRBJ2-1; TRBD2 matches 12 bases. The ends lost 2 bases at V and 2 bases at J; junction bases unmatched: 4. Germline assignment: CDR1 GTSNPN and CDR2 SVGIG (reference sequence). This CDR3 has 16 residues. The DNA for the CDR3 is TGTGCCTGGAGTACACCTAGCGGGGGGGCCTACAATGAGCAGTTCTTC. Protein product: CAWSTPSGGAYNEQFF.

The chain recombines TRBV18 with TRBJ2-2, with D perhaps matching TRBD1 or TRBD2 (5 bases each). The V end was cut by 5 bases, the J end by 4 bases, with 8 bases between. The CDR3 has 13 amino acids. Germline lookup yields CDR1 KGHSH and CDR2 LQKENI. CDR3 coding DNA: TGTGCCAGCTCAGCCGGGACCACCGGGGAGCTGTTTTTT. Translated: CASSAGTTGELFF.

This clone appeared a few times. CDR3: CASSSSGLRGNQPQHF. The CDR3 DNA follows: TGTGCCAGCAGTTCATCGGGTCTTAGGGGGAATCAGCCCCAGCATTTT. The chain joins TRBV7-9 to TRBJ1-5, with D maybe TRBD1 (6 bases). V was pared by 6 bases and J by 4 bases, with 19 bases between. Germline loops: CDR1 SEHNR, CDR2 FQNEAQ (reference sequence). The CDR3 consists of 16 residues.

This rearrangement joins TRBV27 to TRBJ1-2, with D perhaps matching TRBD1 (6 bases). With 6 bases removed from V and 5 bases from J, the gap between germline ends came to 13 bases. The CDR3 is 13 residues long. Germline CDR1 reads MNHEY; CDR2 reads SMNVEV (reference sequence). CDR3 region: CASSPNRGYGYTF. For the CDR3, the DNA is TGTGCCAGCAGCCCGAATAGGGGGTATGGCTACACCTTC.

This clone occurred once. This rearrangement joins TRBV10-2 to TRBJ2-7, with D perhaps matching TRBD1 or TRBD2 (5 bases each). CDR3 size: 15 residues. The germline V gene has CDR1 WSHSY and CDR2 SAAADI. Trimming took off 3 bases at V and 5 bases at J, with 17 bases between the two ends. CDR3 DNA sequence: TGCGCCAGCAGTGATGGGACCCCGGCGGTCAACGAGCAGTACTTC. Encoded protein: CASSDGTPAVNEQYF.

The chain has TRBV6-1 and TRBJ2-1, with D perhaps TRBD1 (6 bases). This CDR3 has 14 residues. Trimming removed 2 bases from V and 5 bases from J, with 10 bases in between. Germline loops: CDR1 MNHNS, CDR2 SASEGT. CDR3 coding DNA: TGTGCCAGCAGTGAACAGGGACATAACAATGAGCAGTTCTTC. Protein: CASSEQGHNNEQFF.

The sample holds one count of this clone. The chain links TRBV4-1 to TRBJ2-5, with D unclear. Per germline, CDR1 MGHRA and CDR2 YSYEKL. The CDR3 is 14 residues long. The V and J ends lost 2 bases and 2 bases respectively, with 9 bases between them. The CDR3 loop reads CASSQRLSQETQYF. DNA of the CDR3: TGCGCCAGCAGCCAAAGACTGTCACAAGAGACCCAGTACTTC.

This clone was seen just once. J is TRBJ2-7 and V is TRBV5-6, with 11 bases that match TRBD2. The CDR3 sequence is 15 residues long. V gave up 4 bases and J gave up 0 bases; unmatched junction bases: 3. The germline gives CDR1 SGHDT, CDR2 YYEEEE. As DNA, the CDR3 is TGTGCCAGCAGCCCGGGACTAGCGGACTCCTACGAGCAGTACTTC. This gives the protein CASSPGLADSYEQYF.

CDR3 sequence (DNA): TGTGCCAGCAGCTTAGTGACGGGGGGGACTGAAGCTTTCTTT. Protein sequence: CASSLVTGGTEAFF. The chain couples TRBV7-9 to TRBJ1-1; possible D gene TRBD1, 5 bases. The CDR3 totals 14 residues. Trimming stripped 1 base from V and 5 bases from J, with 11 bases between. The germline V gene has CDR1 SEHNR and CDR2 FQNEAQ (reference sequence). Full variable domain (missing parts from reference TRBV7-9 and TRBJ1-1): DTGVSQNPRHKITKRGQNVTFRCDPISEHNRLYWYRQTLGQGPEFLTYFQNEAQLEKSRLLSDRFSAERPKGSFSTLEIQRTEQGDSAMYLCASSLVTGGTEAFFGQGTRLTVV.

The chain has TRBV9 and TRBJ2-1; maybe TRBD1 (6 bases). Germline CDR1 and CDR2: SGDLS and YYNGEE. The CDR3 covers 15 residues. The V and J ends lost 4 bases and 0 bases respectively, with 11 bases between them. CDR3 in amino acids: CASSHDRFSYNEQFF. CDR3 coding DNA: TGTGCCAGCAGCCACGACAGGTTCTCCTACAATGAGCAGTTCTTC.

The genes are TRBV7-9 and TRBJ1-2; the D gene is possibly TRBD1 (5 bases). Trimming took 7 bases from V and 5 from J, leaving 17 bases between them. The CDR3 sequence is 14 residues long. The germline gives CDR1 SEHNR, CDR2 FQNEAQ (reference sequence). This CDR3 is CASIPPAGQYGYTF. The CDR3 DNA reads as TGTGCCAGCATCCCCCCTGCAGGGCAGTATGGCTACACCTTC.

The J gene is TRBJ1-1, the V gene TRBV18, with D unresolved. The CDR3 loop spans 13 amino acids. CDR1 is KGHSH and CDR2 is LQKENI in the germline V gene. The germline V and J ends were trimmed by 3 bases and 6 bases, with 11 bases remaining between them. The CDR3 protein is CASSPKSLAEAFF. As DNA, the CDR3 is TGTGCCAGCTCACCCAAGTCGCTCGCTGAAGCTTTCTTT.

The V call is TRBV19, the J call TRBJ2-5, with D unresolved. Trimming removed 5 bases at V and 5 bases at J, with 18 bases between. The germline CDR1 and CDR2 sequences are LNHDA and SQIVND (reference sequence). The CDR3 has 15 amino acids. The chain's CDR3 is CASSPSQLSMETQYF. Here the CDR3 DNA reads TGTGCCAGTAGTCCCTCGCAGTTATCAATGGAGACCCAGTACTTC.

This chain connects TRBV5-1 to TRBJ1-2; D may be TRBD1 (6 bases). V was pared by 4 bases and J by 8 bases, with 15 bases between. Germline assignment: CDR1 SGHRS and CDR2 YFSETQ. The CDR3 totals 13 residues. As DNA, the CDR3 is TGCGCCAGCAGCCCAACAGGGTCGGAAGGCTACACCTTC. Protein sequence: CASSPTGSEGYTF. The entire variable domain, with the rest obtained from reference TRBV5-1 and TRBJ1-2, is as follows: KAGVTQTPRYLIKTRGQQVTLSCSPISGHRSVSWYQQTPGQGLQFLFEYFSETQRNKGNFPGRFSGRQFSNSRSEMNVSTLELGDSALYLCASSPTGSEGYTFGSGTRLTVV.

The V gene is TRBV28, the J gene TRBJ2-1, with D maybe TRBD1 (6 bases). V was shortened by 1 base and J by 2 bases, with 12 bases between the two germline ends. The CDR3 is 16 amino acids. CDR1 is MDHEN, CDR2 SYDVKM, per germline. Here the CDR3 DNA reads TGTGCCAGCAGTTTATTGGGGGCCTCAGCCTACAATGAGCAGTTCTTC. Translation: CASSLLGASAYNEQFF.

The chain joins TRBV19 to TRBJ2-6; possible D gene TRBD2, 6 bases. Trimming stripped 5 bases from V and 6 bases from J, with 20 bases between. The CDR3 totals 17 residues. The germline V gene has CDR1 LNHDA and CDR2 SQIVND (reference sequence). The CDR3 DNA follows: TGTGCCAGTAGTTGGGGGGAACGGACCTTAATGGCCAACGTCCTGACTTTC. This codes for CASSWGERTLMANVLTF.

This chain connects TRBV6-1 to TRBJ2-2; 10 bases fit TRBD2. Trimming cost V 4 bases and J 1 base; bases outside gene matches: 6. The CDR3 length is 17 residues. CDR1 and CDR2 (germline): MNHNS, SASEGT. The CDR3 is CASSARGLAMNTGELFF. The CDR3 bases are TGTGCCAGCAGTGCCCGGGGACTAGCGATGAACACCGGGGAGCTGTTTTTT.

V is TRBV21-1 and J is TRBJ2-7; TRBD2 is taken as the D call from the table, unchecked against the DNA. TRBV21-1 is assigned pseudogene status. CDR3 size: 18 residues. The CDR3: CASSKERTSGSRDYEQYF. The CDR3 region has the DNA TGTGCCAGCAGCAAAGAGAGGACTAGCGGGTCCCGCGACTACGAGCAGTACTTC.

This chain links TRBV2 with TRBJ1-5; the D gene is possibly TRBD1 (6 bases). With 4 bases removed from V and 3 bases from J, the gap between germline ends came to 13 bases. The CDR3 consists of 15 residues. In germline, CDR1 is SNHLY, CDR2 FYNNEI. The CDR3 nucleotides are TGTGCCAGCAGTGTTCCAGGGACATCCAATCAGCCCCAGCATTTT. The encoded protein is CASSVPGTSNQPQHF.

The CDR3 sequence: CASSLKPGMGEKLFF. CDR3 DNA: TGCGCCAGCAGCTTGAAGCCGGGGATGGGAGAAAAACTGTTTTTT. The chain couples TRBV5-1 to TRBJ1-4; D is undetermined. The V end lost 1 base, the J end lost 8 bases, and 15 bases lay between the germline ends. CDR3 length equals 15 residues. Germline CDR1 is SGHRS and CDR2 is YFSETQ.

The V call is TRBV6-5, the J call TRBJ2-2; no firm D call. The V end lost 0 bases, the J end lost 6 bases, and 5 bases lay between the germline ends. The CDR3 consists of 13 residues. Germline V CDR1 and CDR2: MNHEY, SVGAGI. The CDR3 region is CASSYSVAGELFF. The CDR3 nucleotides read TGTGCCAGCAGTTACTCAGTGGCCGGGGAGCTGTTTTTT.

J is TRBJ1-2 and V is TRBV11-1; no reliable D call. CDR3 length equals 14 residues. V dropped 5 bases and J dropped 8 bases, with 18 bases sitting between them. Germline-derived CDR1 and CDR2 are SGHAT and FQDESV (reference sequence). For the CDR3, the DNA is TGTGCCAGCAGCCGTACAACATCCCCCAGCGGCTACACCTTC. It translates to CASSRTTSPSGYTF.

V usage is TRBV5-4 and J usage is TRBJ2-5; 10 nucleotides agree with TRBD2. Germline values: CDR1 SGHNT, CDR2 YYREEE (reference sequence). V trimming: 1 base; J trimming: 2 bases; junction bases outside the gene matches: 17. This CDR3 region has 20 residues. The DNA of the CDR3 is TGTGCCAGCAGCTTGAGGCCTGATTTGAGGCTAGCGGGAGCGCAAGAGACCCAGTACTTC. Translated: CASSLRPDLRLAGAQETQYF. The whole variable domain, remainder taken from reference TRBV5-4 and TRBJ2-5, is ETGVTQSPTHLIKTRGQQVTLRCSSQSGHNTVSWYQQALGQGPQFIFQYYREEENGRGNFPPRFSGLQFPNYSSELNVNALELDDSALYLCASSLRPDLRLAGAQETQYFGPGTRLLVL.

This chain joins TRBV6-6 and TRBJ1-5; D remains ambiguous. Germline V gene sequence: CDR1 MNHNY, CDR2 SVGAGI (reference sequence). The V end was cut by 0 bases, the J end by 1 base, with 7 bases between. The CDR3 contains 15 residues. The DNA for the CDR3 is TGTGCCAGCAGTTACTCGCCGGAAAGCAATCAGCCCCAGCATTTT. This translates into CASSYSPESNQPQHF.

The V and J genes are TRBV7-9 and TRBJ1-1, with 8 bases identical to TRBD1. Germline V gene data show CDR1 as SEHNR and CDR2 as FQNEAQ (reference sequence). This CDR3 spans 13 amino acids. V lost 2 bases and J lost 8; bases outside the gene matches: 4. CDR3 residues: CASSLQGAEEAFF. CDR3 in DNA: TGTGCCAGCAGCTTACAGGGGGCCGAGGAAGCTTTCTTT.

The V call is TRBV6-5, the J call TRBJ2-1; D is ambiguous. Trimming left V 6 bases short and J 4 bases short, with 4 bases between. The CDR3 spans 11 residues. CDR1 is MNHEY and CDR2 is SVGAGI in the germline V gene. CDR3 coding DNA: TGTGCCAGCAGCCAGTACAATGAGCAGTTCTTC. This sequence encodes CASSQYNEQFF.